These 22 T cell receptor beta chains came from one sample sequenced in a study of CD8 T cells in ankylosing spondylitis (dated 2017 in TCRdb). Libraries were made using 5' RACE. Sequencing instrument: Illumina HiSeq 2500. TCRdb reprocessing: public reads trimmed at Q25 with fastp, clones called with MiXCR, in-frame beta chains kept. Rows merge per CDR3 protein into single entries with the most common DNA and genes. The sample profile shows more than 25,000 distinct CDR3 sequences; about 5.1% of them were found once. Of the sample, roughly 1.9% falls within the top ten clones. Sequenced input: blood, either unsorted or a sorted T cell fraction (not recorded which). The source is a female donor with ankylosing spondylitis or in good health (not recorded which).

Remarks on this clonotype: A much larger clone sits a single nucleotide away, making a read error possible. The chain uses TRBV9 and TRBJ1-1; 8 nucleotides match TRBD1. From germline, CDR1 is SGDLS and CDR2 YYNGEE. V lost 1 base to trimming and J lost 4 bases; unmatched junction nucleotides: 0. The CDR3 has 13 residues. The CDR3 DNA sequence: TGTGCCAGCAGCGTAACAGGGGGCACTGAAGCTTTCTTT. It encodes CASSVTGGTEAFF. Complete variable domain (other parts from reference TRBV9 and TRBJ1-1): DSGVTQTPKHLITATGQRVTLRCSPRSGDLSVYWYQQSLDQGLQFLIQYYNGEERAKGNILERFSAQQFPDLHSELNLSSLELGDSALYFCASSVTGGTEAFFGQGTRLTVV.

Ten or more counts support this clonotype. The V and J genes are TRBV9 and TRBJ2-1; D is unresolved. Trimming removed 4 bases from V and 9 bases from J, with 11 bases in between. The CDR3 is made up of 12 amino acids. Per the germline V gene, CDR1 is SGDLS and CDR2 is YYNGEE. DNA for the CDR3: TGTGCCAGCAGCCCTAAAAATAGTGAGCAGTTCTTC. This encodes CASSPKNSEQFF.

Only a few counts were recorded for this clonotype. This chain joins TRBV9 and TRBJ2-1; D remains ambiguous. The germline CDR1 and CDR2 sequences are SGDLS and YYNGEE. The CDR3 is 16 residues long. The ends were cut back, 0 bases at V and 5 bases at J, with 15 bases in the middle. Here the CDR3 reads CASSVVGGVRNNEQFF. The CDR3 DNA reads TGTGCCAGCAGCGTAGTGGGTGGCGTCCGCAACAATGAGCAGTTCTTC.

Many counts were recorded for this clonotype. The genes are TRBV9 and TRBJ2-1, with 10 bases lining up with TRBD2. There are 15 residues in the CDR3. Germline CDR1 is SGDLS and CDR2 is YYNGEE. J gave up 5 bases and V 3 bases, and 5 bases lay outside the gene matches. CDR3: CASSGRLAGNNEQFF. The DNA of the CDR3 is TGTGCCAGCAGCGGGAGACTAGCGGGCAACAATGAGCAGTTCTTC.

Ten or more counts support this clonotype. The rearrangement joins TRBV9 to TRBJ2-7, with D perhaps TRBD2 (5 bases). There are 15 residues in the CDR3. Germline values: CDR1 SGDLS, CDR2 YYNGEE. Deletions cut 3 bases from V and 2 bases from J, with 15 bases between. In DNA form, the CDR3 reads TGTGCCAGCAGCGGAGATAACCGGGAACCCTACGAGCAGTACTTC. It specifies CASSGDNREPYEQYF.

This clonotype came up many times. V gene TRBV9 combines with J gene TRBJ2-6; D unclear. Germline V gene sequence: CDR1 SGDLS, CDR2 YYNGEE. Trimming removed 3 bases from V and 0 bases from J, with 25 bases in between. The CDR3 has 21 amino acids. CDR3 amino acids: CASSGPMVWAADVSGANVLTF. The CDR3 coding sequence is TGTGCCAGCAGCGGCCCGATGGTATGGGCAGCTGACGTCTCTGGGGCCAACGTCCTGACTTTC.

By its share, this clonotype is medium-sized (0.01 to 0.1%). The V call is TRBV9, the J call TRBJ2-1, with 10 bases that match TRBD2. The CDR3 sequence is 15 residues long. Germline assignment: CDR1 SGDLS and CDR2 YYNGEE. V shed 0 bases, J shed 7 bases, and the junction held 4 bases outside the gene matches. CDR3: CASSVGGLAMNEQFF. CDR3 bases: TGTGCCAGCAGCGTAGGGGGACTAGCGATGAATGAGCAGTTCTTC.

This clonotype was recorded many times. The gene calls are TRBV9 and TRBJ1-2, with D possibly TRBD1 on 5 matching bases. Between the trimmed V and J ends, which lost 0 bases and 14 bases, there was a span of 14 bases. Germline V gene data show CDR1 as SGDLS and CDR2 as YYNGEE. This CDR3 has 12 residues. The CDR3 protein is CASSVGDSPLTF. The CDR3 DNA follows: TGTGCCAGCAGCGTAGGAGACAGCCCTCTAACCTTC.

V is TRBV9 and J is TRBJ2-2; a possible D gene is TRBD2 (5 bases). The CDR3 is made up of 13 amino acids. The V gene's germline CDR1 is SGDLS and CDR2 YYNGEE. V shed 4 bases and J shed 4 bases, with 8 bases lying between them. DNA of the CDR3: TGTGCCAGCAGCACGACTACCACCGGGGAGCTGTTTTTT. This gives the protein CASSTTTTGELFF.

V usage is TRBV9 and J usage is TRBJ1-3; maybe TRBD1 (5 bases). CDR3 length: 16 residues. The ends were cut back, 3 bases at V and 0 bases at J, with 13 bases in the middle. Germline values: CDR1 SGDLS, CDR2 YYNGEE. CDR3 residues: CASSAVQGSSGNTIYF. CDR3 DNA sequence: TGTGCCAGCAGCGCGGTTCAGGGTAGCTCTGGAAACACCATATATTTT. The variable domain in full, with the rest retrieved from reference TRBV9 and TRBJ1-3, is DSGVTQTPKHLITATGQRVTLRCSPRSGDLSVYWYQQSLDQGLQFLIQYYNGEERAKGNILERFSAQQFPDLHSELNLSSLELGDSALYFCASSAVQGSSGNTIYFGEGSWLTVV.

This clonotype was picked up many times. CDR3 residues: CASRRTGGGTEAFF. In DNA, the CDR3 is TGTGCCAGCAGAAGGACAGGAGGGGGCACTGAAGCTTTCTTT. The J gene is TRBJ1-1, the V gene TRBV9; 7 bases map to TRBD1. There are 14 residues in the CDR3. Germline CDR1 SGDLS, CDR2 YYNGEE. Trimming removed 5 bases from V and 4 bases from J; junction bases left unmatched: 8.

This clonotype was seen more than once but under ten times. The CDR3 region is CASSLSWGGDEQFF. As DNA, the CDR3 is TGTGCCAGCAGCCTTTCGTGGGGGGGGGATGAGCAGTTCTTC. The J gene is TRBJ2-1, the V gene TRBV9; 7 bases line up with TRBD2. CDR1 SGDLS and CDR2 YYNGEE come from the germline V gene. The CDR3 length is 14 residues. Germline trimming cut 4 bases from V and 8 bases from J; bases unmatched to any gene: 9.

This clonotype was counted at least ten times. The genes are TRBV9 and TRBJ2-5; D may correspond to TRBD1 or TRBD2 (6 bases each). Germline V gene data show CDR1 as SGDLS and CDR2 as YYNGEE. Trimming stripped 5 bases from V and 4 bases from J, with 18 bases between. This CDR3 region has 15 residues. The DNA of the CDR3 is TGTGCCAGCAGTTCTACGGGGGCCGTCTTAGAGACCCAGTACTTC. Protein sequence: CASSSTGAVLETQYF.

In this sample, this clonotype is medium-sized. V and J are TRBV9 and TRBJ2-1; 7 bases are shared with TRBD2. Trimming cost V 0 bases and J 4 bases; bases outside gene matches: 7. CDR1 and CDR2 from the germline V gene are SGDLS and YYNGEE. The CDR3 consists of 16 residues. CDR3 protein: CASSVDAGVGYNEQFF. The DNA for the CDR3 is TGTGCCAGCAGCGTAGACGCGGGGGTCGGGTACAATGAGCAGTTCTTC.

Ten or more counts support this clonotype. This chain connects TRBV9 to TRBJ2-1, with D possibly TRBD1 on 5 matching bases. V was cut by 0 bases and J by 0 bases, with 16 bases left in between. Germline V CDR1 and CDR2: SGDLS, YYNGEE. The CDR3 loop spans 18 amino acids. CDR3 nucleotide sequence: TGTGCCAGCAGCGTAGGCGACAGCACGTTCAGCTCCTACAATGAGCAGTTCTTC. Amino acids: CASSVGDSTFSSYNEQFF.

V is TRBV9 and J is TRBJ2-1, with a tentative D call TRBD2 (5 bases). This CDR3 is 15 amino acids long. Germline-derived CDR1 and CDR2 are SGDLS and YYNGEE. V dropped 0 bases and J dropped 4 bases, with 11 bases sitting between them. The CDR3: CASSVGTRGYNEQFF. DNA of the CDR3: TGTGCCAGCAGCGTAGGGACTCGGGGTTACAATGAGCAGTTCTTC.

The CDR3 protein is CASSGGLAGPVGTQYF. The CDR3 DNA follows: TGTGCCAGCAGCGGCGGACTAGCGGGGCCCGTAGGTACGCAGTATTTT. V and J are TRBV9 and TRBJ2-3; 12 bases agree with TRBD2. Per germline, CDR1 SGDLS and CDR2 YYNGEE. This CDR3 has 16 amino acids. The V gene end was trimmed by 3 bases and the J gene end by 8 bases; junction bases not matched to a gene: 10.

This clonotype was recorded many times. V gene TRBV9 combines with J gene TRBJ2-5; D is ambiguous. V lost 0 bases and J 5 bases, leaving 5 bases between the germline ends. Germline loops: CDR1 SGDLS, CDR2 YYNGEE. The CDR3 spans 12 residues. CDR3 region: CASSVGTETQYF. The CDR3, as DNA: TGTGCCAGCAGCGTAGGCACGGAGACCCAGTACTTC.

This clonotype was seen more than once but under ten times. V usage is TRBV9 and J usage is TRBJ2-2; D remains ambiguous. Germline CDR1 is SGDLS and CDR2 is YYNGEE. The CDR3 covers 13 residues. Trimming cost V 0 bases and J 7 bases, with 7 bases left between them. CDR3 nucleotide sequence: TGTGCCAGCAGCGTAGCGTCGGTCGGGGAGCTGTTTTTT. Translating gives CASSVASVGELFF.

This clonotype was counted at least ten times. The chain couples TRBV9 to TRBJ2-3; 16 bases match TRBD2. Losses at the gene ends were 4 bases for V and 4 bases for J; bases not matched to a gene: 9. CDR1 is SGDLS, CDR2 YYNGEE, per germline. CDR3 length: 18 residues. DNA of the CDR3: TGTGCCAGCAGCAAGGGACTAGCGGGGGGGAGAACCCCAGATACGCAGTATTTT. Translation: CASSKGLAGGRTPDTQYF.

This clonotype was seen repeatedly, ten times or more. The chain combines TRBV9 with TRBJ2-1; D remains unclear. Trimming removed 1 base from V and 5 bases from J, with 7 bases in between. Germline assignment: CDR1 SGDLS and CDR2 YYNGEE. There are 13 residues in the CDR3. Written as DNA, the CDR3 is TGTGCCAGCAGCGTAAGTATTGACAATGAGCAGTTCTTC. Its protein is CASSVSIDNEQFF.

This clonotype was counted between two and nine times. The rearrangement joins TRBV9 to TRBJ1-1, with D perhaps TRBD1 (5 bases). V was pared by 0 bases and J by 3 bases, with 9 bases between. Germline V gene sequence: CDR1 SGDLS, CDR2 YYNGEE. There are 14 residues in the CDR3. The CDR3 spells CASSVDQGYTEAFF. Written as DNA, the CDR3 is TGTGCCAGCAGCGTAGATCAGGGATACACTGAAGCTTTCTTT.